This T cell receptor (beta chain) was captured by sequencing in a study of molecular identifiers for immune sequencing clone quantification. TCR libraries were built in bulk with a published protocol and specific TCR primers. MiXCR was run by TCRdb on the PCR reads, yielding one entry per CDR3 protein. The sample yields 490,000 or so distinct CDR3 sequences, about a fifth seen once. The V end was cut by 1 base, the J end by 7 bases, with 11 bases between. The CDR3 length is 13 residues. CDR1 is MNHEY and CDR2 is SVGEGT in the germline V gene. Sorted cell numbers of about 17,000 to 1,000,000, with 10%, 30% or 50% RNA, served as input for naive CD8 libraries.

The TCR originated in a human donor in good health. Some libraries in this study had Jurkat cell RNA spiked in. V and J are TRBV6-2 or TRBV6-3 and TRBJ2-7; possibly TRBD1 or TRBD2 for D (5 bases each). The sequenced material came from naive CD8+ T cells from blood, with Jurkat cell RNA spiked in. The subset is: FACS-sorted CD8+CD4-CCR7+CD45RA+ naive T cells. The CDR3 sequence is CASSYWAGSEQYF. The CDR3 region has the DNA TGTGCCAGCAGTTACTGGGCAGGGAGTGAGCAGTACTTC.